The 2 T cell receptor beta chains below all came from one sample that was sequenced in a study of beta chain features in type 1 diabetes. Every bit of the isolated RNA underwent reverse transcription, so sequencing read expressed TCRB transcripts. TCRdb keeps only in-frame clones here, not all; method: immunoSEQ multiplex PCR. The top ten clones hold over 0.015% of a sample with 200,000 to 300,000 clones, about 11% of them seen once. Regarding the study as a whole: Researchers report that Type 1 diabetes patients had moderately but significantly shorter TCRB CDR3s across all four CD4+ subsets.

Antigens of these TCRs are unknown. Sequencing used naive CD4+ T cells from blood. The receptors were sampled from a man aged 25-40 years with type 1 diabetes.

The chain recombines TRBV18 with TRBJ2-5; TRBD2 matches 11 bases. Losses at the gene ends were 6 bases for V and 5 bases for J; bases not matched to a gene: 2. The CDR3 contains 13 residues. Germline CDR1 reads KGHSH; CDR2 reads LQKENI. The CDR3: CASSGTSGETQYF. The DNA for the CDR3 is TGTGCCAGCTCCGGGACTAGCGGTGAGACCCAGTACTTC.

The V gene is TRBV9, the J gene TRBJ2-7, with 9 bases matching TRBD1. The trim removed 2 bases at V and 5 bases at J, leaving 8 bases unmatched. Germline lookup yields CDR1 SGDLS and CDR2 YYNGEE. This CDR3 is built from 15 residues. As DNA, the CDR3 is TGTGCCAGCAGCGTTTTAGACAGGGGGTCCGACGAGCAGTACTTC. Its translation: CASSVLDRGSDEQYF.